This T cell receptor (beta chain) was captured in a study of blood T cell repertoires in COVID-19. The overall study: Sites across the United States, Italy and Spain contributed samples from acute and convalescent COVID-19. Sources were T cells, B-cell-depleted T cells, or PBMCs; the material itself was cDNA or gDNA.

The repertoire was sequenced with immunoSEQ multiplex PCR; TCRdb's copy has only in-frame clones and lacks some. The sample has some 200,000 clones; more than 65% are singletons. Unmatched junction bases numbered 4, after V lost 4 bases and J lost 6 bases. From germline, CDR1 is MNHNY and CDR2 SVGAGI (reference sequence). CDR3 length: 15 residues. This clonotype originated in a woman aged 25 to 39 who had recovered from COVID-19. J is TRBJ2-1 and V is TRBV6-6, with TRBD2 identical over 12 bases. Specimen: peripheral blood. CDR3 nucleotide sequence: TGTGCCAGCAGTTCATCTAGCGGGAGGGCCAATGAGCAGTTCTTC. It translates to CASSSSSGRANEQFF.